Included here is one TCR beta chain sequence, with context. The antigen it recognizes is unknown. The input lacks base qualities; no much larger clone sits a single base away. These data come from a study of regulatory T cells in long-lasting Graves disease (dated by TCRdb to the early 2020s). Study-wide context: Persistent Graves' disease was defined as antithyroid drug treatment for over 5 years with persistently positive TSH receptor autoantibodies. The study was conducted in China and was registered as a clinical trial. On average, persistent Graves' disease patients in the clinical cohort had been on antithyroid drugs for approximately ten years. Persistent Graves' disease patients were compared with newly diagnosed Graves' disease patients by peripheral blood TCR sequencing and RNA sequencing. A total of about 33 samples underwent TCR sequencing, from about 13 patients with persistent Graves' disease and roughly 20 patients with newly diagnosed Graves' disease. Study-wide findings and limitations: Because the primary lesion, thyroid tissue, could not be accessed, the study looked at peripheral blood alone. Sequencing and analysis were restricted to the TCR beta chain. Preferential use of TRBV28, TRBJ1-2 and TRBJ2-5 was observed in persistent disease, whereas TRBV20-1 and TRBJ2-1 were favored in newly diagnosed disease. The small sample size was acknowledged by the authors as a limitation that may reduce accuracy. Persistent patients shared more public clonotypes among themselves (around 3,000) than newly diagnosed patients did (approximately 900). Compared with newly diagnosed patients, persistent Graves' disease patients had lower TCR Shannon entropy and fewer highly expanded clones, which suggests clonal expansion.

In the germline V gene (reference sequence), CDR1 corresponds to LGHDT and CDR2 to YNNKEL. CDR3 length: 13 amino acids, cysteine to phenylalanine. The only DNA kept is the CDR3, 39 bases in frame from the first base. Relative to germline, V is 3 bases shorter and J is 5 bases shorter, with 11 bases between their ends. The meaning of the sample's time point label: persistent/refractory GD, antithyroid drugs over 5 years with positive TRAb. RNA was extracted from PBMCs in TRIzol for both TCR sequencing and RNA sequencing. The diagnosis of Graves' disease followed American Thyroid Association guidelines. Patients were recruited from an endocrinology department in Xi'an, China. From each patient, approximately 9 milliliters of peripheral blood was collected into an EDTA anticoagulant tube. Ficoll Paque Plus density gradient separation was used to isolate PBMCs, and no further T cell sorting was done. An Agilent 2100 Bioanalyzer and agarose gel were used to assess RNA quality, and a NanoDrop 2000 was used to measure RNA concentration.

Receptor libraries were prepared by multiplex PCR. Sequencing used an Illumina HiSeq 4000. CDR3 regions were amplified by Arm-PCR with iRepertoire HTBI primers to construct TCR beta libraries. Before sequencing, the PCR products went through gel purification. Regarding the original processing steps: Gene usage analysis of CDR3 amino acid clonotypes used the 50 to 70 TRBV and more than 13 TRBJ segments found across samples. COPE and FqMerger were used to merge the filtered high-quality paired reads into contigs. Contigs were aligned with BLAST to IMGT TRBV, TRBD and TRBJ reference genes, and CDR3 was defined per IMGT. Highly expanded clones were defined as clonotypes with a frequency above 0.1%. Shannon entropy served as the measure of repertoire diversity, while the Gini coefficient captured V-J evenness. Public clonotypes were defined as clonotypes shared by more than one individual. TCRdb applied fastp at Q25 and MiXCR to the public reads, then kept only in-frame beta chains. One record per CDR3 amino acid sequence lists the most common genes and DNA. The V and J calls come from TCRdb's annotation, not from the publication. This sample gives 420,000 or so distinct CDR3 sequences in total; about a quarter of them show up just once. In total, the top ten clones hold around 24% of the sample.

The sequencing used peripheral blood mononuclear cells (PBMCs), collected when the disease was refractory, from a patient treated with antithyroid drugs. The rearrangement combines TRBV3-1 with TRBJ2-7; the D gene remains uncertain. This sequence originates from a female donor with Graves disease. The base sequence is TGTGCCAGCAGCCACCTCCCACCAGACGAGCAGTACTTC. Its translation is CASSHLPPDEQYF.